This T cell receptor beta chain was identified during a study of blood T cell repertoires in COVID-19 (dated by TCRdb to between 2020 and 2021). Turning to the overall study: Samples from collaborators originated in the United States, Italy and Spain and spanned both the acute and convalescent phases of COVID-19. A de-identified subject ID, COVID-19 status, age in years and sex were almost always included in the sample metadata. The dataset comprised deeply sampled blood TCRbeta repertoires from subjects exposed to, actively infected with, or recovered from COVID-19. The material from the prospective study consisted of cDNA or gDNA derived from T cells, B-cell-depleted T cells, or PBMCs. Samples came from the ongoing ImmuneRACE study (first 160 participants) plus 1,254 subjects from 6 global collaborators. A freely available public database, intended as a resource for researchers studying the immune response to SARS-CoV-2, is where the repertoires were released. HLA class I and class II types, where available, came from metadata supplied by the sample provider rather than from assay-based typing. What the work shows at the level of the full study, not this receptor alone: The quantity of clinical and demographic metadata differed by source and by participant and was supplied without curation.

TCRbeta CDR3 regions were amplified from genomic DNA using the immunoSEQ Assay, a bias-controlled multiplex PCR. The authors' analysis ran thus. Within the assay, amplification of reference gene primers was used to estimate how many nucleated cells each sample contained. To quantify the absolute abundance of each unique TCRbeta CDR3 rearrangement, sequence reads were collapsed and filtered. Productive Simpson clonality was computed per sample as the square root of Simpson's diversity index over productive rearrangements. The table was pulled from immuneACCESS by TCRdb, which kept in-frame rearrangements only. Such tables lose some clones; where checked, under half of the loss comes from unresolved V genes, and the rest has no known cause. The DNA was the basis for D and trimming; V, J and clone size are from that table. The sample profile shows hundreds of thousands of clones; roughly 90% of them were found once. The ten largest clones capture about 10% of the sample.

V loses 4 bases at its end and J loses 4 bases; junction bases beyond the gene matches: 14. Counted from cysteine to phenylalanine, this CDR3 has 18 amino acids. Only CDR3 DNA is held: 54 bases, read in frame from base 1. CDR1 and CDR2 (SGHTA, FQGTGA) derive from the germline V gene. One collaborating source in Seattle enrolled patients during active infection and followed them longitudinally through the course of disease. Each collaborating institution followed its own protocols to collect whole blood in K2EDTA tubes. Collaborator samples were shipped for TCRbeta analysis as frozen whole blood, isolated PBMCs, or DNA extracted from either sample type. This clone has a handful of counts. Which antigen it targets is not known. Per-nucleotide qualities are absent, and no much larger clonotype sits a single base away.

The specimen was peripheral blood. This receptor was taken from a woman aged 25 to 39 with COVID-19, enrolled during active disease. The sequence is built from TRBV7-3 and TRBJ1-3; 9 middle bases align to TRBD1. The bases are TGTGCCAGCAGCTCTAGAGTGTCCGGGACAGGGATCGGAAACACCATATATTTT. It codes for CASSSRVSGTGIGNTIYF.